This TCR beta chain came from a study of prognosis after radiotherapy for stage I lung cancer. In the study overall: The approximately twelve male and about 6 female patients were aged roughly 50 to 85, median around 68 years. Therapy that ran concurrently with stereotactic body radiotherapy was given to no patient.

It was by two-round multiplex PCR that TCR beta CDR3 was amplified from genomic DNA. First-round PCR, the initial amplification, used primers specific to each TRBV and TRBJ gene. TCRdb reprocessed the multiplex PCR reads with MiXCR, giving one entry per CDR3 protein. The table shows 30,000 to 40,000 distinct CDR3 sequences, with under 35% occurring only once. At least ten counts were recorded for this clonotype. Its cognate antigen is unknown. A draw of around 5.7 milliliters of peripheral blood took place at each of two time points. The CDR3 runs to 15 residues. Germline V lookup: CDR1 SGHRS, CDR2 YFSETQ. V shed 0 bases, J shed 6 bases, and the junction held 9 bases outside the gene matches. Study observations and caveats: Reduced Shannon entropy following stereotactic body radiation therapy was recorded in patients who developed distant metastases.

The gene calls are TRBV5-1 and TRBJ2-7, with TRBD2 matching 7 bases. The material was PBMCs, obtained before or after stereotactic body radiation therapy (not recorded which). This receptor was taken from a donor aged 50 or older with non-small cell lung cancer. CDR3 protein: CASSLGGGSVAEQYF. Here the CDR3 DNA reads TGCGCCAGCAGCTTGGGGGGCGGGAGCGTCGCCGAGCAGTACTTC.